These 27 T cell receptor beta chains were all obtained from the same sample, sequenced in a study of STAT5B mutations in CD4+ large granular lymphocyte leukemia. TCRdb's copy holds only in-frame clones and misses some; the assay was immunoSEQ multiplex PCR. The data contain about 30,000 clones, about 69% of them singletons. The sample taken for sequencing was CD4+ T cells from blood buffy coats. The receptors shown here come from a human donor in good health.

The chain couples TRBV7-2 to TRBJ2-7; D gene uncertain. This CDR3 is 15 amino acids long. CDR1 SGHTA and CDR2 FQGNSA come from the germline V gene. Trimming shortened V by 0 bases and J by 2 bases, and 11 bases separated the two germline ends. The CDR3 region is CASSLADQPTYEQYF. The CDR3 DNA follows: TGTGCCAGCAGCTTAGCAGACCAACCAACCTACGAGCAGTACTTC.

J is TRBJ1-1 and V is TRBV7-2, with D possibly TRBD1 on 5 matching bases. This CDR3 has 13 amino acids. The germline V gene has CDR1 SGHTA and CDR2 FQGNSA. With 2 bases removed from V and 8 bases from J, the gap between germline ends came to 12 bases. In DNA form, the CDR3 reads TGTGCCAGCAGCTTAACCGGGGACGGAGAAGCTTTCTTT. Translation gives CASSLTGDGEAFF. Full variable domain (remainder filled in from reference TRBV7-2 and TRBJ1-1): GAGVSQSPSNKVTEKGKDVELRCDPISGHTALYWYRQSLGQGLEFLIYFQGNSAPDKSGLPSDRFSAERTGGSVSTLTIQRTQQEDSAVYLCASSLTGDGEAFFGQGTRLTVV.

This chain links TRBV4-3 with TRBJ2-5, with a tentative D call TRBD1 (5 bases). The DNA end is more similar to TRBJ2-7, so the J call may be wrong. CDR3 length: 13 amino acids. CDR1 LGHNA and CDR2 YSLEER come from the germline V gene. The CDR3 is CASSQHRQYEQYF. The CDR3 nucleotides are TGCGCCAGCAGCCAACACCGACAGTACGAGCAGTACTTC.

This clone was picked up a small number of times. The DNA for the CDR3 is TGTGCCAGTAGTATTATGGCAGGGGGTAACGAGCAGTACTTC. Amino acids: CASSIMAGGNEQYF. This rearrangement joins TRBV19 to TRBJ2-7, with 7 bases matching TRBD1. Germline trimming cut 3 bases from V and 5 bases from J; bases unmatched to any gene: 7. The germline gives CDR1 LNHDA, CDR2 SQIVND (reference sequence). CDR3 length: 14 amino acids.

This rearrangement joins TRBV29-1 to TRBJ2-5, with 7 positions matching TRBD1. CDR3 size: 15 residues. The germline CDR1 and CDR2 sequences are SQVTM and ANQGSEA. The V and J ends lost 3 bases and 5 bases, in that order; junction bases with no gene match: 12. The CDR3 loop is CSVEPSRGRDETQYF. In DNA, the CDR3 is TGCAGCGTTGAGCCCTCCAGGGGGAGAGATGAGACCCAGTACTTC.

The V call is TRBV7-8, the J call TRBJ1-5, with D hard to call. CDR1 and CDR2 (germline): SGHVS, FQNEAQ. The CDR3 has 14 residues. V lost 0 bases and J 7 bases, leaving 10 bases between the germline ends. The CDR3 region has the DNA TGTGCCAGCAGCTTAGCGTGGACCTCACAGCCCCAGCATTTT. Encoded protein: CASSLAWTSQPQHF.

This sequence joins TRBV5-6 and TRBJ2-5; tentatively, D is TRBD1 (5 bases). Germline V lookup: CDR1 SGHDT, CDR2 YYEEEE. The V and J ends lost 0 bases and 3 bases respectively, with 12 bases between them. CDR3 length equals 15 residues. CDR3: CASSLGRRVEETQYF. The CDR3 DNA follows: TGTGCCAGCAGCTTGGGTCGCAGGGTGGAAGAGACCCAGTACTTC. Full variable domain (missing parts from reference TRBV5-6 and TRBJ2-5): DAGVTQSPTHLIKTRGQQVTLRCSPKSGHDTVSWYQQALGQGPQFIFQYYEEEERQRGNFPDRFSGHQFPNYSSELNVNALLLGDSALYLCASSLGRRVEETQYFGPGTRLLVL.

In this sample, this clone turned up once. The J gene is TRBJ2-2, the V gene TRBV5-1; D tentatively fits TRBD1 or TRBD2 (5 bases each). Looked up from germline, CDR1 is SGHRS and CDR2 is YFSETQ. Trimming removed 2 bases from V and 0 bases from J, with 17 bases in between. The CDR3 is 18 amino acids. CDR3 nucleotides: TGCGCCAGCAGCTTCGCCGCCGGGACCAATGCGAACACCGGGGAGCTGTTTTTT. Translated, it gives CASSFAAGTNANTGELFF.

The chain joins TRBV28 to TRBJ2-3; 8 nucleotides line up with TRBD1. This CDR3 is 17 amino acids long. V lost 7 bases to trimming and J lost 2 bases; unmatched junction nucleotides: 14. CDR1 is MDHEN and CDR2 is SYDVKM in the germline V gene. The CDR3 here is CASIPPGGVSDTDTQYF. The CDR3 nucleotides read TGTGCCAGCATCCCCCCAGGGGGCGTGTCGGACACAGATACGCAGTATTTT.

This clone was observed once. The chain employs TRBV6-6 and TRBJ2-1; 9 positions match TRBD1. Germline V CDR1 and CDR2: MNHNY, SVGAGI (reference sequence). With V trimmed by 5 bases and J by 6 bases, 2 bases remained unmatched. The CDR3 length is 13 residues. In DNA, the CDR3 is TGTGCCAGCAGTAGGACAGGGGCCAATGAGCAGTTCTTC. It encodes CASSRTGANEQFF.

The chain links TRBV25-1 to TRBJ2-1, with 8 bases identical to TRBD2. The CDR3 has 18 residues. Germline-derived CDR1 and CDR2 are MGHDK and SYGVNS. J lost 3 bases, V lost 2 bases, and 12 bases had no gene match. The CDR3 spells CASSEPSGRGGHYNEQFF. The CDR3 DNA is TGTGCCAGCAGTGAACCTTCGGGACGGGGGGGGCACTACAATGAGCAGTTCTTC.

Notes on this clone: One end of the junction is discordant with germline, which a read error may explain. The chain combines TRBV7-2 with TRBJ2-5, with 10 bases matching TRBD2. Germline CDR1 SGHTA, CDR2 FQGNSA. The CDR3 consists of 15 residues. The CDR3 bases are TGTGCCAGCAGCCTAGCGGGAGTAATTAGAGAGACCCAGTACTTC. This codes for CASSLAGVIRETQYF.

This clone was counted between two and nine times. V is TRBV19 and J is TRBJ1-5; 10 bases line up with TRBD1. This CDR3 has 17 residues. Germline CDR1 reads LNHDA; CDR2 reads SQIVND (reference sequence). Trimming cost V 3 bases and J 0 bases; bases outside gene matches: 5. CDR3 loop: CASSMGQGRLSNQPQHF. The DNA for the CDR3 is TGTGCCAGTAGTATGGGACAGGGGAGACTTAGCAATCAGCCCCAGCATTTT. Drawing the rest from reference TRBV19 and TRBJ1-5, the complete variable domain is DGGITQSPKYLFRKEGQNVTLSCEQNLNHDAMYWYRQDPGQGLRLIYYSQIVNDFQKGDIAEGYSVSREKKESFPLTVTSAQKNPTAFYLCASSMGQGRLSNQPQHFGDGTRLSIL.

DNA for the CDR3: TGTGCCAGCTCACTGGGGACGGGGAGCAATCAGCCCCAGCATTTT. It yields the protein CASSLGTGSNQPQHF. The chain joins TRBV18 to TRBJ1-5; D might be TRBD1 (5 bases). The V gene lost 4 bases and the J gene lost 1 base, with 11 bases spanning the gap. Germline CDR1 is KGHSH and CDR2 is LQKENI. This CDR3 spans 15 amino acids.

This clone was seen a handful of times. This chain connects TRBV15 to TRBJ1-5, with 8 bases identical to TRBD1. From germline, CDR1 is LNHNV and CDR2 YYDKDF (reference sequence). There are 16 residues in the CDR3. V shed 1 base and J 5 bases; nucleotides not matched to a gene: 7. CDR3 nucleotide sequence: TGTGCCACCAGCAGAGTCGGCAGGGGGCATGATCAGCCCCAGCATTTT. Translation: CATSRVGRGHDQPQHF.

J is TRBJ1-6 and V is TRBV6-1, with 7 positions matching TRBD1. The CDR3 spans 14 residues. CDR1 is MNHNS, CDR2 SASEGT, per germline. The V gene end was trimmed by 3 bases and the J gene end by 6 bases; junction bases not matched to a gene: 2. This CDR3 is CASSDRQGNSPLHF. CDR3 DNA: TGTGCCAGCAGTGACCGACAGGGTAATTCACCCCTCCACTTT.

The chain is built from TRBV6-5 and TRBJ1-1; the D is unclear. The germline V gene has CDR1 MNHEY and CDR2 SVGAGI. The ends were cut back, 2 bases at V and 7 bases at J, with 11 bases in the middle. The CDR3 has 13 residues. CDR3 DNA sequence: TGTGCCAGCAGTTACGAGAGGATTGGTGAAGCTTTCTTT. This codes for CASSYERIGEAFF.

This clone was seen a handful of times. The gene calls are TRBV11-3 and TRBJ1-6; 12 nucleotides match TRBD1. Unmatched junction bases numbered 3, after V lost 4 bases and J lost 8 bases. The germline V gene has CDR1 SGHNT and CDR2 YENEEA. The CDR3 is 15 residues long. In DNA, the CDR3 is TGTGCCAGCAGCTCCGGGACAGGGGGCGATTCACCCCTCCACTTT. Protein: CASSSGTGGDSPLHF.

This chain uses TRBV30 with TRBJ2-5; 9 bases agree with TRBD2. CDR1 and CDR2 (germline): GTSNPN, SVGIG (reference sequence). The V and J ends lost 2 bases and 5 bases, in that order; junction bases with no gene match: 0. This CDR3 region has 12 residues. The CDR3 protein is CAWSSGGETQYF. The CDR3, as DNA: TGTGCCTGGAGTAGCGGGGGGGAGACCCAGTACTTC. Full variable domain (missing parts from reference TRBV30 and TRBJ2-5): SQTIHQWPATLVQPVGSPLSLECTVEGTSNPNLYWYRQAAGRGLQLLFYSVGIGQISSEVPQNLSASRPQDRQFILSSKKLLLSDSGFYLCAWSSGGETQYFGPGTRLLVL.

CDR3 in DNA: TGTGCCAGCTCACCAGGGACAGGGGCTATCGGGGAGCTGTTTTTT. It codes for CASSPGTGAIGELFF. The gene calls are TRBV18 and TRBJ2-2, with 10 bases that match TRBD1. V gave up 2 bases and J gave up 7 bases; unmatched junction bases: 4. The CDR3 covers 15 residues. Germline V lookup: CDR1 KGHSH, CDR2 LQKENI.

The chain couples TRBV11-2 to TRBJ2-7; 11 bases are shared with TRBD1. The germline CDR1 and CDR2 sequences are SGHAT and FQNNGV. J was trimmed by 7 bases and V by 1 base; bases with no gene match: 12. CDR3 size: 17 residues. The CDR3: CASSLVLLRDRGSEQYF. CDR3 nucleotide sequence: TGTGCCAGCAGCTTAGTCTTATTGAGGGACAGGGGGAGTGAGCAGTACTTC.

This CDR3 is CASGRDTGSSYNSPLHF. CDR3 in DNA: TGTGCTAGTGGTAGGGACACCGGATCCTCCTATAATTCACCCCTCCACTTT. The chain links TRBV12-5 to TRBJ1-6, with D possibly being TRBD1 (6 bases). Between the trimmed V and J ends, which lost 5 bases and 0 bases, there was a span of 14 bases. Germline V gives CDR1 LGHNT, CDR2 FRNRAP. This CDR3 has 17 amino acids.

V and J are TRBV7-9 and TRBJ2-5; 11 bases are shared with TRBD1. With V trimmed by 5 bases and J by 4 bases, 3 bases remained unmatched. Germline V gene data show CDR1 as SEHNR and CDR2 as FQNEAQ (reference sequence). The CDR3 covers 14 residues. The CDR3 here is CASSQGTGGETQYF. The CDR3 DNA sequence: TGTGCCAGCAGCCAAGGGACAGGGGGAGAGACCCAGTACTTC.

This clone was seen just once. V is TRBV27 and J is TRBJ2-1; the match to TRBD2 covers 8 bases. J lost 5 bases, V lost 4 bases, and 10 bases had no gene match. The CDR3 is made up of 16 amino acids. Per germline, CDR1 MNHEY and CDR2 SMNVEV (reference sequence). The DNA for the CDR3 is TGTGCCAGCAGTTCCCGGGGTAGCGGGGTCCACAATGAGCAGTTCTTC. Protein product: CASSSRGSGVHNEQFF.

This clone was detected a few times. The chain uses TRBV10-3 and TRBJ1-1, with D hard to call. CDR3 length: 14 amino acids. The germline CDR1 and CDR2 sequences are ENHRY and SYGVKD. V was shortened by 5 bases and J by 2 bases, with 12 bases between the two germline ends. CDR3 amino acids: CAISPLGGNTEAFF. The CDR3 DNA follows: TGTGCCATCAGTCCGTTAGGCGGAAACACTGAAGCTTTCTTT.

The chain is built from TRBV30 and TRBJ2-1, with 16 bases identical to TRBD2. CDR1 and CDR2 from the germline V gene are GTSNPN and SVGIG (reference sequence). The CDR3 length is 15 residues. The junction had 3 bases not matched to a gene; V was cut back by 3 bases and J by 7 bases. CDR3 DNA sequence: TGTGCCTGGAGCCAGGGACTAGCGGGAGGGAATGAGCAGTTCTTC. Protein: CAWSQGLAGGNEQFF.

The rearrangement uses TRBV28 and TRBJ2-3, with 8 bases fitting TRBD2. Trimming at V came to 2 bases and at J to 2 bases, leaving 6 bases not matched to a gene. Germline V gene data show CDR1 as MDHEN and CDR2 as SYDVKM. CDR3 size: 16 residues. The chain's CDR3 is CASSLALAGFTDTQYF. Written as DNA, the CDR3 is TGTGCCAGCAGTTTAGCCCTAGCGGGCTTCACAGATACGCAGTATTTT.